This T cell receptor (beta chain) appears in the sequencing data of a study of regulatory T cells in long-lasting Graves disease. Per the germline V gene, CDR1 is SEHNR and CDR2 is FQNEAQ (reference sequence). The V gene lost 4 bases and the J gene lost 10 bases, with 23 bases spanning the gap. The CDR3 totals 16 residues. This clonotype was counted many times. The time point denotes: newly diagnosed GD, antithyroid drugs for less than 3 months. The TCR library used RNA extracted from PBMCs. Sequencing libraries for TCR beta were prepared with iRepertoire HTBI primers and Arm-PCR of CDR3 regions. Via MiXCR, TCRdb re-called the multiplex PCR reads, giving one row per CDR3 protein. The table records about 470,000 distinct CDR3 sequences, 14% to 15% of them present only once. These data also formed part of another study, on T cells in Graves' hyperthyroidism and ophthalmopathy.

This chain uses TRBV7-9 with TRBJ2-1; D remains unclear. The sample was peripheral blood mononuclear cells (PBMCs), taken at new diagnosis, from a patient treated with antithyroid drugs. The receptor comes from a woman aged 25 to 39 with Graves disease. The CDR3 DNA reads TGTGCCAGCAGCTGGGCTCCGGGCTCCCGAGCAGGCGAGCAGTTCTTC. It encodes CASSWAPGSRAGEQFF. The full variable domain, completed using reference TRBV7-9 and TRBJ2-1, is DTGVSQNPRHKITKRGQNVTFRCDPISEHNRLYWYRQTLGQGPEFLTYFQNEAQLEKSRLLSDRFSAERPKGSFSTLEIQRTEQGDSAMYLCASSWAPGSRAGEQFFGPGTRLTVL.